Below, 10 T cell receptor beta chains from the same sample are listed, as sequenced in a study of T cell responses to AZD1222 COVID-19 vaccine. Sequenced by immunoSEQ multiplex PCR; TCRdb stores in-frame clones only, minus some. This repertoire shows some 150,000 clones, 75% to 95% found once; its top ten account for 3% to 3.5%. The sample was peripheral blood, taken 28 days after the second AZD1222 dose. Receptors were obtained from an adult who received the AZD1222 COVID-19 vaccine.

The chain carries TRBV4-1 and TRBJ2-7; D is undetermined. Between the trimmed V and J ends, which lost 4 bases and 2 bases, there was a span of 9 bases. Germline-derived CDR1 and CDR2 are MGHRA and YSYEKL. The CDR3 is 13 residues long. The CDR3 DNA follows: TGCGCCAGCAGCCTGCGTCTGGCCTACGAGCAGTACTTC. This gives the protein CASSLRLAYEQYF.

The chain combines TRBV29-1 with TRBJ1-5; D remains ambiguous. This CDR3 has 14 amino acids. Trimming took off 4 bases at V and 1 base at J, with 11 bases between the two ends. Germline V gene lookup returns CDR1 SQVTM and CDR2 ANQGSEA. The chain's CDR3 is CSVVGTDSNQPQHF. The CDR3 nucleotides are TGCAGCGTTGTAGGAACTGACAGCAATCAGCCCCAGCATTTT.

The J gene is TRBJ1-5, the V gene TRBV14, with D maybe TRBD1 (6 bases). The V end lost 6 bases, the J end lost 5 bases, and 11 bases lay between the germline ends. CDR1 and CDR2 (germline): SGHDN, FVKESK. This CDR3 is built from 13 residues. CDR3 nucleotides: TGTGCCAGCAGTACAGGGTTGGATCAGCCCCAGCATTTT. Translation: CASSTGLDQPQHF.

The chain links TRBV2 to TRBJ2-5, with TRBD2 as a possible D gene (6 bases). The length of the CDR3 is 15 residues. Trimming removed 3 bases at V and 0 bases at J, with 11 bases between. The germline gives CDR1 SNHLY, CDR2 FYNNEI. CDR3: CASSEGSGYQETQYF. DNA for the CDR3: TGTGCCAGCAGTGAGGGTAGCGGTTACCAAGAGACCCAGTACTTC.

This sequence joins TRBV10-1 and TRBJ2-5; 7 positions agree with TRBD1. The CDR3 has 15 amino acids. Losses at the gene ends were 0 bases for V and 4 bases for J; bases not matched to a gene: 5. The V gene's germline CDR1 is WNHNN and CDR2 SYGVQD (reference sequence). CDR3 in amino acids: CASSESLGGRETQYF. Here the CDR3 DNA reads TGCGCCAGCAGTGAGTCTTTAGGGGGCAGAGAGACCCAGTACTTC.

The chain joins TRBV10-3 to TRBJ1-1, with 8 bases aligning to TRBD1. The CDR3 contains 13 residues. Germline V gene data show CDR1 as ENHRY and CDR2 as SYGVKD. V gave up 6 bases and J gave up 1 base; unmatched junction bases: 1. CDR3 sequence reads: CAISGQGNTEAFF. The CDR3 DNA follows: TGTGCCATCAGCGGACAGGGGAACACTGAAGCTTTCTTT.

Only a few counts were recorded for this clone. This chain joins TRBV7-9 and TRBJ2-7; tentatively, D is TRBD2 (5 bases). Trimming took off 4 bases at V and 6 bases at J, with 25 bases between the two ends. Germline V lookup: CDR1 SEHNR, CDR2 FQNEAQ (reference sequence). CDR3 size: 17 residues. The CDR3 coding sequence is TGTGCCAGCAGCTCCTCAACCGGACTGTTGGTCTCGGGCGAGCAGTACTTC. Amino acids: CASSSSTGLLVSGEQYF.

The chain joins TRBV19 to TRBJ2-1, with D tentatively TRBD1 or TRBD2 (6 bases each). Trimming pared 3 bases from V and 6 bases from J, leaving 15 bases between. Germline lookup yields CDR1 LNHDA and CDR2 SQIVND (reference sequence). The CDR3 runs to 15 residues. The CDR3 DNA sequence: TGTGCCAGTAGTATCGGTAGCGGAGGGGGCAATGAGCAGTTCTTC. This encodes CASSIGSGGGNEQFF.

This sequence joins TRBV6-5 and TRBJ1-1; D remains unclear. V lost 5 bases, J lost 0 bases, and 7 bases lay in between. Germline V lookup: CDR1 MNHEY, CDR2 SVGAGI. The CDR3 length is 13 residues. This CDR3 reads CASSQQMNTEAFF. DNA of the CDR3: TGTGCCAGCAGTCAACAGATGAACACTGAAGCTTTCTTT.

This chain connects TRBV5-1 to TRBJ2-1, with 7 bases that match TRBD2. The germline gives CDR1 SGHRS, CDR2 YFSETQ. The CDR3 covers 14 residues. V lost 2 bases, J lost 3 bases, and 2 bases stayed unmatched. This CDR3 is CASSLAGYYNEQFF. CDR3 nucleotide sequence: TGCGCCAGCAGCTTAGCGGGATACTACAATGAGCAGTTCTTC.